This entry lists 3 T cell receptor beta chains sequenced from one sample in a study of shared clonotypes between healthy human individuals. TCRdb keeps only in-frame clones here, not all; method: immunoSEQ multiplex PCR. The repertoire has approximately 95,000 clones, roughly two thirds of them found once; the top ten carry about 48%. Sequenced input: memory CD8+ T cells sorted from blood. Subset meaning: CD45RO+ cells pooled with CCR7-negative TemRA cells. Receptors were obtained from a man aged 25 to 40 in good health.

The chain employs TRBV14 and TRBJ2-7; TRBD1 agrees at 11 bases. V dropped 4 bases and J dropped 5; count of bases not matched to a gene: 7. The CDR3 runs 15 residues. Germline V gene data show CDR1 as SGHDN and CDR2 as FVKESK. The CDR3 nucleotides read TGTGCCAGCAGCCCGCTCGGACAGGGGGCGAACGAGCAGTACTTC. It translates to CASSPLGQGANEQYF.

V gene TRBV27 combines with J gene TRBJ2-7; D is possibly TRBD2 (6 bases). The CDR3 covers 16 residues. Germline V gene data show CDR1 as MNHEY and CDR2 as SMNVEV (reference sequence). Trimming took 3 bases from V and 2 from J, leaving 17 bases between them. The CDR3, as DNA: TGTGCCAGCAGTTTGGTTGGCGGGACCGCGACCTACGAGCAGTACTTC. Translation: CASSLVGGTATYEQYF.

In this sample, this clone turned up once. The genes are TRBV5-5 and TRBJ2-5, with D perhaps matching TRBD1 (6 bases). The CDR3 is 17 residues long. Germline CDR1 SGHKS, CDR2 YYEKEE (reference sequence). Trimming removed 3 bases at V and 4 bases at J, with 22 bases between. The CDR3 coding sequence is TGTGCCAGCAGCTCCTACAACCGACAGGCGGTGCGAGAGACCCAGTACTTC. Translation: CASSSYNRQAVRETQYF.